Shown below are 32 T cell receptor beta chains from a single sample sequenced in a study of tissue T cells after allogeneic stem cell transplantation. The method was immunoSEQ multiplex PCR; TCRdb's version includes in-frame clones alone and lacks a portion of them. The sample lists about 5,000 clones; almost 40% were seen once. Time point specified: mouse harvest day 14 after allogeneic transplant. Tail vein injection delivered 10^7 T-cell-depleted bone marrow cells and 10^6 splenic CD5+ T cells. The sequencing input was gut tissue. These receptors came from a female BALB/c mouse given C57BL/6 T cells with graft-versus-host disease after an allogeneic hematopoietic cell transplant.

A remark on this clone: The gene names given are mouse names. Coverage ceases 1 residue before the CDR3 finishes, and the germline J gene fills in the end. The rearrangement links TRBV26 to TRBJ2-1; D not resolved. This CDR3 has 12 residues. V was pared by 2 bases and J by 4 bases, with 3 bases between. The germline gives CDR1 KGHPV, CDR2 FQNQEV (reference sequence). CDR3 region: CASSLLYAEQFF. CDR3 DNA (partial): TGTGCCAGCAGTCTGCTGTATGCTGAGCAGTTC. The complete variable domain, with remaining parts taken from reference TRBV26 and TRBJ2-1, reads NSKVIQTPRYLVKGQGQKAKMRCIPEKGHPVVFWYQQNKNNEFKFLINFQNQEVLQQIDMTEKRFSAECPSNSPCSLEIQSSEAGDSALYLCASSLLYAEQFFGPGTRLTVL.

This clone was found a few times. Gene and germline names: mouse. Incomplete CDR3 DNA: TGTGCCAGCAGTTTAAGGGTTGAACAGTAC. Translating gives CASSLRVEQY. The whole CDR3 protein reads CASSLRVEQYF. The chain employs TRBV14 and TRBJ2-7, with D unresolved. The read is 1 residue too short to cover the CDR3 end, so that end is filled in from the germline J gene. The CDR3 has 11 amino acids. The V end lost 2 bases, the J end lost 6 bases, and 6 bases lay between the germline ends. Germline-derived CDR1 and CDR2 are SGHDT and FRDEAV.

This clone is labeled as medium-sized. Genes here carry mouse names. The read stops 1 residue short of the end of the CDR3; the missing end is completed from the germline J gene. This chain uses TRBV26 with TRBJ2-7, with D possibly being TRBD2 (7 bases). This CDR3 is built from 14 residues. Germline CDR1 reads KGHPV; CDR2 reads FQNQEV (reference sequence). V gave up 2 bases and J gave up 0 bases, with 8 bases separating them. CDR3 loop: CASSLGGRSYEQYF. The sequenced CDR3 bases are TGTGCCAGCAGTCTGGGGGGGCGCTCCTATGAACAGTAC.

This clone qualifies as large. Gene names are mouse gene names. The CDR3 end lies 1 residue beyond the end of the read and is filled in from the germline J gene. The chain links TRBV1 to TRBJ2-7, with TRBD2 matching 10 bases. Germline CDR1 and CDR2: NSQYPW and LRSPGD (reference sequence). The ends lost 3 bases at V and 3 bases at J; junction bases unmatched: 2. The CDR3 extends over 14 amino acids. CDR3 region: CTCSAYWGGYEQYF. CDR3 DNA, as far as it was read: TGCACCTGCAGTGCCTACTGGGGGGGCTATGAACAGTAC.

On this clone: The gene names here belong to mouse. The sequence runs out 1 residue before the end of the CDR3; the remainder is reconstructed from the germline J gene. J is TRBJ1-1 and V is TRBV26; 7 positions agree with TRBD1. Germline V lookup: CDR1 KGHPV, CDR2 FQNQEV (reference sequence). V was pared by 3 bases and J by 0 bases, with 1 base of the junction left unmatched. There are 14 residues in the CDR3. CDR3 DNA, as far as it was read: TGTGCCAGCAGTCTTGGGACAGCAAACACAGAAGTCTTC. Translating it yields CASSLGTANTEVF. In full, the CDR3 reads CASSLGTANTEVFF.

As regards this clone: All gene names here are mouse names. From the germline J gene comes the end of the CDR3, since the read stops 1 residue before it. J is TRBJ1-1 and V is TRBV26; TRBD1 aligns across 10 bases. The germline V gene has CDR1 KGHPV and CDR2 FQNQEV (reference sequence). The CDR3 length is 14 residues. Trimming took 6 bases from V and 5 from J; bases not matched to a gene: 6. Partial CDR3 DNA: TGTGCCAGCAGCCTGACAGGGGGCGGGACAGAAGTCTTC. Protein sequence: CASSLTGGGTEVF. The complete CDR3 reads CASSLTGGGTEVFF.

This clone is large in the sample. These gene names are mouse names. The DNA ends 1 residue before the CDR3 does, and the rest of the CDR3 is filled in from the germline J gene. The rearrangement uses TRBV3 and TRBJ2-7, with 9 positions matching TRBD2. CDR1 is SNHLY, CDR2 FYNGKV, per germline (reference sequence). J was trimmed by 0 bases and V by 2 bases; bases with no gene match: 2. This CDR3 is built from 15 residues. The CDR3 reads CASSLTWGGSYEQYF. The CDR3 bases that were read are TGTGCCAGCAGCTTAACCTGGGGGGGCTCCTATGAACAGTAC.

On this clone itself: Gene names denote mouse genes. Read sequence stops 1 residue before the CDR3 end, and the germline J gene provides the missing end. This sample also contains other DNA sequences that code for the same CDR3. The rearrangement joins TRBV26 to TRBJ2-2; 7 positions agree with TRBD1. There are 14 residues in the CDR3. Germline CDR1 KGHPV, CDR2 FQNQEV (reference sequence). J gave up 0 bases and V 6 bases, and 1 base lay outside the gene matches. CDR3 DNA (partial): TGTGCCAGCAGCGGGACAGCAAACACCGGGCAGCTCTAC. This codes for CASSGTANTGQLY. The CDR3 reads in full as CASSGTANTGQLYF.

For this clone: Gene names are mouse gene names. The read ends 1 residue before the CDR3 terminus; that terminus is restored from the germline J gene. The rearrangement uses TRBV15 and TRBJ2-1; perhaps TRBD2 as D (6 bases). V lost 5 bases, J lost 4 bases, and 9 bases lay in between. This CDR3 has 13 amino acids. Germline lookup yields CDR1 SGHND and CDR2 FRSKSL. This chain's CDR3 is CASSTGTYAEQFF. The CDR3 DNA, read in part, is TGTGCCAGCAGTACCGGGACTTATGCTGAGCAGTTC.

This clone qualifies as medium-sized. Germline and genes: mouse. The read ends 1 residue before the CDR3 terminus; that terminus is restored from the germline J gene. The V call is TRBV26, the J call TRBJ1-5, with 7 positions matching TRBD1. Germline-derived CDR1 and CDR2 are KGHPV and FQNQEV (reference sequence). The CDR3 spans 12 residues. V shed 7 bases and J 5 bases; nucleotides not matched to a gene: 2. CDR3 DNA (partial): TGTGCCAGCACGGGACAGCACCAGGCTCCGCTT. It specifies CASTGQHQAPL. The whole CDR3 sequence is CASTGQHQAPLF.

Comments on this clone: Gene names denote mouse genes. This CDR3 reads CASSLGGVQFF. The part of the CDR3 DNA that was read is TGTGCCAGCAGTCTGGGGGGGGTGCAGTTC. This chain connects TRBV26 to TRBJ2-1; TRBD2 matches 7 bases. Read coverage stops 1 residue before the CDR3 terminus; the germline J gene supplies the remainder. The germline CDR1 and CDR2 sequences are KGHPV and FQNQEV (reference sequence). There are 11 residues in the CDR3. V was clipped by 2 bases and J by 12 bases; unmatched bases: 1. The entire variable domain, with the rest obtained from reference TRBV26 and TRBJ2-1, is as follows: NSKVIQTPRYLVKGQGQKAKMRCIPEKGHPVVFWYQQNKNNEFKFLINFQNQEVLQQIDMTEKRFSAECPSNSPCSLEIQSSEAGDSALYLCASSLGGVQFFGPGTRLTVL.

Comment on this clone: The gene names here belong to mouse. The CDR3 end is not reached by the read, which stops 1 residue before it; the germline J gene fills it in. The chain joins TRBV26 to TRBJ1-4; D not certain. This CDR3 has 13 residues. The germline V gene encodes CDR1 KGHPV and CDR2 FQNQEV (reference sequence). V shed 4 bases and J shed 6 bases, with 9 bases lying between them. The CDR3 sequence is CASSPSRDERLFF. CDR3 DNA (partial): TGTGCCAGCAGTCCTTCCCGTGACGAAAGATTATTT.

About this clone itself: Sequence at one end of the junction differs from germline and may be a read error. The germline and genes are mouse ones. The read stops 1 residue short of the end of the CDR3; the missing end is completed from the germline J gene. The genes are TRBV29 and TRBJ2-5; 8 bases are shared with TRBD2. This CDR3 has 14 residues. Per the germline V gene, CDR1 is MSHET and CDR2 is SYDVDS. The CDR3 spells CASSDGGGQDTQYF. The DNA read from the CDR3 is TGTGCCAGCAGTGATGGGGGGGGGCAAGACACCCAGTAC.

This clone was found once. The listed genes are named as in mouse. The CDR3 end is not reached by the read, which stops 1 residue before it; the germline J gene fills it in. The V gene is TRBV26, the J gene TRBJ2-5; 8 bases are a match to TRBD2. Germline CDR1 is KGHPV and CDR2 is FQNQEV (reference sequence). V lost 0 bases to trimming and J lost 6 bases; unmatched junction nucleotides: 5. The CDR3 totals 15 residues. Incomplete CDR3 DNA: TGTGCCAGCAGTCTGTCTCTGGGGGGCGGGGACACCCAGTAC. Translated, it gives CASSLSLGGGDTQY. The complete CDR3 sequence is CASSLSLGGGDTQYF.

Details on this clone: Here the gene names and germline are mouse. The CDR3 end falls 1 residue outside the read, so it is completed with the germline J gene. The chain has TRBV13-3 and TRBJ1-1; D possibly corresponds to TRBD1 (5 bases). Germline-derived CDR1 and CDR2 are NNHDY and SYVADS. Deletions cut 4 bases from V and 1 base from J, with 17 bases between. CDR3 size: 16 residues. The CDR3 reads CASSMAERGINTEVFF. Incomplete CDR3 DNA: TGTGCCAGCAGTATGGCAGAGAGGGGCATAAACACAGAAGTCTTC.

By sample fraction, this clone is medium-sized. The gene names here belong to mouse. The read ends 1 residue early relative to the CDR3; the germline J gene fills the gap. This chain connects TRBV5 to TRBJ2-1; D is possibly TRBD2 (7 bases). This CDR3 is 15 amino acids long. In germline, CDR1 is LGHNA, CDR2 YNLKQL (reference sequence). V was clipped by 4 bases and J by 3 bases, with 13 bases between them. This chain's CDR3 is CASSPPGGLYAEQFF. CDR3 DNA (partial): TGTGCCAGCAGCCCTCCGGGGGGCCTCTATGCTGAGCAGTTC.

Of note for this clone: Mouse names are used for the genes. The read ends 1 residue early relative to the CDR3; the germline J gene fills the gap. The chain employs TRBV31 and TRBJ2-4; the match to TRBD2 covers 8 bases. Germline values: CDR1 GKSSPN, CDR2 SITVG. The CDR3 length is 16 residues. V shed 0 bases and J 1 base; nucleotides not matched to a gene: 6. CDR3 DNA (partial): TGTGCCTGGAGTCTACAACTGGGGGTAGGTCAAAACACCTTGTAC. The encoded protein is CAWSLQLGVGQNTLY. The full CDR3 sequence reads CAWSLQLGVGQNTLYF.

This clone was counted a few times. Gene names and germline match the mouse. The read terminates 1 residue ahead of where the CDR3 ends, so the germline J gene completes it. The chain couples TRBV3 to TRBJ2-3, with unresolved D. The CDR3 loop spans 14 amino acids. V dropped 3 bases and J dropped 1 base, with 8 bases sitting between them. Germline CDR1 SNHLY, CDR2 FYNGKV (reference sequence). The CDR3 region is CASSLGWGAETLYF. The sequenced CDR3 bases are TGTGCCAGCAGCTTGGGGTGGGGTGCAGAAACGCTGTAT.

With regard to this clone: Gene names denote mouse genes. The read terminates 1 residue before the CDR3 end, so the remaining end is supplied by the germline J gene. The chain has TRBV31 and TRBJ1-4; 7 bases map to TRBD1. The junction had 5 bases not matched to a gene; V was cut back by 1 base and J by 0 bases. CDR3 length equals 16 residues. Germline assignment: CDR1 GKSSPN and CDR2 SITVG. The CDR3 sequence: CAWSPSGQISNERLFF. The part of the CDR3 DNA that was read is TGTGCCTGGAGTCCCTCGGGACAGATTTCCAACGAAAGATTATTT. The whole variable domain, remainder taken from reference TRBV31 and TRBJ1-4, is AQTIHQWPVAEIKAVGSPLSLGCTIKGKSSPNLYWYWQATGGTLQQLFYSITVGQVESVVQLNLSASRPKDDQFILSTEKLLLSHSGFYLCAWSPSGQISNERLFFGHGTKLSVL.

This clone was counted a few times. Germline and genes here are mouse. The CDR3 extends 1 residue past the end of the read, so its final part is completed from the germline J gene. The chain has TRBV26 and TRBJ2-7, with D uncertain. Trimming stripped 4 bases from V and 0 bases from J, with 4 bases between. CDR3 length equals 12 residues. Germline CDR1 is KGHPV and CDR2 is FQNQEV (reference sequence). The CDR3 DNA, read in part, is TGTGCCAGCAGTCACAGCTCCTATGAACAGTAC. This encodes CASSHSSYEQY. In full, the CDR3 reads CASSHSSYEQYF. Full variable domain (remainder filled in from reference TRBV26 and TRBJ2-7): NSKVIQTPRYLVKGQGQKAKMRCIPEKGHPVVFWYQQNKNNEFKFLINFQNQEVLQQIDMTEKRFSAECPSNSPCSLEIQSSEAGDSALYLCASSHSSYEQYFGPGTRLTVL.

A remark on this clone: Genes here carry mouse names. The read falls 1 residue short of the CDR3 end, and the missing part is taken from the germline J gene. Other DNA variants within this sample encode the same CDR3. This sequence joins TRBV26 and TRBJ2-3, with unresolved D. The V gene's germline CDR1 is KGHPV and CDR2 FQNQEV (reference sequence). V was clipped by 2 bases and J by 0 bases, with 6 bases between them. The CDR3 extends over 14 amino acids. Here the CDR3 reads CASSLSSSAETLYF. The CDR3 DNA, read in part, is TGTGCCAGCAGTCTGAGTTCTAGTGCAGAAACGCTGTAT.

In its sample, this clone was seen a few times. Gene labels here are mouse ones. The CDR3 sequence is CASSLRQNYEQYF. The sequenced CDR3 bases are TGTGCCAGCAGTCTCCGACAGAACTATGAACAGTAC. The genes are TRBV26 and TRBJ2-7, with TRBD1 as a possible D gene (5 bases). The CDR3 end falls 1 residue outside the read, so it is completed with the germline J gene. V dropped 3 bases and J dropped 3 bases, with 9 bases sitting between them. The CDR3 is 13 residues long. Germline V gene lookup returns CDR1 KGHPV and CDR2 FQNQEV (reference sequence).

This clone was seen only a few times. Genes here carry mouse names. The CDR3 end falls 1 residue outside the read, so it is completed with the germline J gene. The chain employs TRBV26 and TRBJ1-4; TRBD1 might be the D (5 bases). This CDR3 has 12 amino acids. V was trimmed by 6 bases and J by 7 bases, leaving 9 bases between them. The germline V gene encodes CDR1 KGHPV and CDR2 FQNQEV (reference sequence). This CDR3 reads CASRDRGERLFF. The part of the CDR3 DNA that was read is TGTGCCAGCAGGGATAGGGGCGAAAGATTATTT.

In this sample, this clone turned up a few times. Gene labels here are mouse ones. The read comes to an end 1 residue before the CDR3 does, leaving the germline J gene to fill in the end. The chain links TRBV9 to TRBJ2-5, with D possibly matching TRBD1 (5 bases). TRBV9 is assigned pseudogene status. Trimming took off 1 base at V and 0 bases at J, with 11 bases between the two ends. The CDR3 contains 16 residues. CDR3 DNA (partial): TGTGCCAGAAGCTTAGAAGACAGCCATAACCAAGACACCCAGTAC. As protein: CARSLEDSHNQDTQY. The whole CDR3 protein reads CARSLEDSHNQDTQYF.

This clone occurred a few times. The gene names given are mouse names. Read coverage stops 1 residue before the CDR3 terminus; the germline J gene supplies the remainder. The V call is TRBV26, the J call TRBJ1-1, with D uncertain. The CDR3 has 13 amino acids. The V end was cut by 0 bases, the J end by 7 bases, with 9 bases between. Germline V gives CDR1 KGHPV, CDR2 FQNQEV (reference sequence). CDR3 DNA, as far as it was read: TGTGCCAGCAGTCTGTCAGCAGGATTAGAAGTCTTC. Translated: CASSLSAGLEVF. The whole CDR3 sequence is CASSLSAGLEVFF.

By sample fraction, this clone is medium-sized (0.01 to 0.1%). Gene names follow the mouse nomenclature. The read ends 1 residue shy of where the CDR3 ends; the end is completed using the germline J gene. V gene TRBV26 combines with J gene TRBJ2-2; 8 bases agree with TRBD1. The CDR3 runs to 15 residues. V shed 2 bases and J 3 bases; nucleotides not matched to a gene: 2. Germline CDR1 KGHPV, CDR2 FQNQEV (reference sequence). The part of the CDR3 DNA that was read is TGTGCCAGCAGTCTGGGACAGGGACACACCGGGCAGCTCTAC. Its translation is CASSLGQGHTGQLY. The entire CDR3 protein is CASSLGQGHTGQLYF.

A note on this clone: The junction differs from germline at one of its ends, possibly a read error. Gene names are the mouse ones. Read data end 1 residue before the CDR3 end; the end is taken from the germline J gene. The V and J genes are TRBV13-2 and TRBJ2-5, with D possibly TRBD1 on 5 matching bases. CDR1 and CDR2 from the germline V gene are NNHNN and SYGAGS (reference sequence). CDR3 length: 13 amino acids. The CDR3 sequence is CASSDGHQDTQYF. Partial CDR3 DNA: TGTGCCAGCAGTGATGGACATCAAGACACCCAGTAC.

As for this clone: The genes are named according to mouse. Here the CDR3 reads CTCSAGTINERLFF. The covered CDR3 bases are TGCACCTGCAGTGCCGGGACAATAAACGAAAGATTATTT. This chain links TRBV1 with TRBJ1-4; a weak D match, TRBD1 (6 bases). Sequencing ends 1 residue short of the CDR3 end; the germline J gene provides the rest. CDR1 and CDR2 (germline): NSQYPW, LRSPGD (reference sequence). The CDR3 extends over 14 amino acids. The V end was cut by 3 bases, the J end by 5 bases, with 10 bases between. Filled out from reference TRBV1 and TRBJ1-4, the complete variable domain reads VTLLEQNPRWRLVPRGQAVNLRCILKNSQYPWMSWYQQDLQKQLQWLFTLRSPGDKEVKSLPGADYLATRVTDTELRLQVANMSQGRTLYCTCSAGTINERLFFGHGTKLSVL.

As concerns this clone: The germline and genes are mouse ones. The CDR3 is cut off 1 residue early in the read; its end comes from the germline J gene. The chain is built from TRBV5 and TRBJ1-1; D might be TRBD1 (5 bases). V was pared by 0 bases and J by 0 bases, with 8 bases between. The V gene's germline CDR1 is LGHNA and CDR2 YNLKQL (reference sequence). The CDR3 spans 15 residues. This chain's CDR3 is CASSQEGGANTEVFF. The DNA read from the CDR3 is TGTGCCAGCAGCCAAGAGGGGGGGGCAAACACAGAAGTCTTC.

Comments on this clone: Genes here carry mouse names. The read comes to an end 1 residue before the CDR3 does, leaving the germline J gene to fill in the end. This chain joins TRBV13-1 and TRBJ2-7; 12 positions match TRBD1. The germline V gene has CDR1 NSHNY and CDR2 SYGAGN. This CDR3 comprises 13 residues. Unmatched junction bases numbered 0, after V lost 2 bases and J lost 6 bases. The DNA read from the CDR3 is TGTGCCAGCAGTGAGGGACAGGGGGCTGAACAGTAC. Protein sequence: CASSEGQGAEQY. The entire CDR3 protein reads CASSEGQGAEQYF.

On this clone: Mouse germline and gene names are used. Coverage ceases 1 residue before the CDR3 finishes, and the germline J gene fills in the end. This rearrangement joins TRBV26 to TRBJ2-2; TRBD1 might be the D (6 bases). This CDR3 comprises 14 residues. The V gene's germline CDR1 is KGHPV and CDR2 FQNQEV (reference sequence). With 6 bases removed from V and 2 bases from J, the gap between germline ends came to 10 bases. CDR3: CASSRDINTGQLYF. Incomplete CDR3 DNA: TGTGCCAGCAGCAGGGACATTAACACCGGGCAGCTCTAC. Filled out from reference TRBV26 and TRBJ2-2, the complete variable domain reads NSKVIQTPRYLVKGQGQKAKMRCIPEKGHPVVFWYQQNKNNEFKFLINFQNQEVLQQIDMTEKRFSAECPSNSPCSLEIQSSEAGDSALYLCASSRDINTGQLYFGEGSKLTVL.

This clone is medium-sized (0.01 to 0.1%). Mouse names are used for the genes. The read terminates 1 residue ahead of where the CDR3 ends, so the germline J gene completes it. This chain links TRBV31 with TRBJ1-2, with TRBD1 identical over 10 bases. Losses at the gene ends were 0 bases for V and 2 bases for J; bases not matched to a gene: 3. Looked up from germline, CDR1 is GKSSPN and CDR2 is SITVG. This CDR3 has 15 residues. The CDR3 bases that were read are TGTGCCTGGAGTCTAGGGGGACAGGGGAACTCCGACTACACC. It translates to CAWSLGGQGNSDYT. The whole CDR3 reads CAWSLGGQGNSDYTF.